This T cell receptor beta chain was captured in a study of CD4 and CD8 cells across lung adenocarcinoma regions. Donors had localized lung adenocarcinoma, a non-small cell lung cancer. TCRdb reprocessed the PCR reads with MiXCR, giving one entry per CDR3 protein. Altogether roughly 10,000 distinct CDR3 sequences are present, around half being singletons, with the ten largest covering approximately 19%. Germline loops: CDR1 MNHEY, CDR2 SMNVEV (reference sequence). This CDR3 has 16 amino acids. Concerning this clonotype itself: The germline gene is not matched at one end of the junction; a read error may be the cause.

The chain uses TRBV27 and TRBJ2-3; TRBD2 might be the D (6 bases). The sequence was collected from a male donor with lung adenocarcinoma. The CD4 and CD8 labels of this study may be unreliable. The sequencing input was CD4+ T cells from the center of a lung tumor. Here the CDR3 DNA reads TGTGCCAGCGGGGGACTTGGGCGCCCAGACCCAGATACCCAGTATTTC. Translated: CASGGLGRPDPDTQYF.